This entry lists 15 T cell receptor beta chains sequenced from one sample in a study of blood T cell repertoires in COVID-19. Using immunoSEQ multiplex PCR, the repertoire was profiled, and TCRdb retains in-frame clones only, with some absent. The sample has about 340,000 clones, around 88% seen once; the top ten hold around 3%. Material: peripheral blood. Receptors originate from a man aged 30-40 years with active or convalescent COVID-19.

The J gene is TRBJ1-2, the V gene TRBV6-5; 7 bases match TRBD1. The germline V gene has CDR1 MNHEY and CDR2 SVGAGI. The CDR3 is 13 residues long. The junction had 8 bases not matched to a gene; V was cut back by 6 bases and J by 7 bases. This CDR3 reads CASSIIQGTGYTF. In nucleotides, the CDR3 is TGTGCCAGCAGCATAATACAGGGGACTGGCTACACCTTC.

V and J are TRBV3-1 (or the pseudogene TRBV3-2) and TRBJ2-7; 7 bases line up with TRBD1. From germline, CDR1 is LGHDT and CDR2 YNNKEL (reference sequence). This CDR3 has 12 amino acids. V shed 8 bases, J shed 1 base, and the junction held 2 bases outside the gene matches. DNA of the CDR3: TGTGCCAGCGGGGGACAGTCCTACGAGCAGTACTTC. This translates into CASGGQSYEQYF.

The chain couples TRBV2 to TRBJ1-6; possible D gene TRBD1, 5 bases. The germline V gene has CDR1 SNHLY and CDR2 FYNNEI. The length of the CDR3 is 14 residues. V lost 7 bases, J lost 7 bases, and 14 bases lay in between. The CDR3 protein is CASTPDTFNSPLHF. The CDR3 DNA is TGTGCCAGCACCCCGGACACTTTCAATTCACCCCTCCACTTT.

V is TRBV4-3 and J is TRBJ2-7; 8 bases fit TRBD1. Germline loops: CDR1 LGHNA, CDR2 YSLEER. This CDR3 has 17 amino acids. J was trimmed by 4 bases and V by 1 base; bases with no gene match: 12. This CDR3 is CASSQAFRGLSLYEQYF. The CDR3 coding sequence is TGCGCCAGCAGCCAAGCCTTCAGGGGGCTTTCGCTTTACGAGCAGTACTTC.

V usage is TRBV6-2 or TRBV6-3 and J usage is TRBJ1-5, with TRBD1 identical over 8 bases. The junction had 5 bases not matched to a gene; V was cut back by 6 bases and J by 1 base. CDR1 MNHEY and CDR2 SVGEGT come from the germline V gene. The CDR3 is 15 amino acids. CDR3 in DNA: TGTGCCAGCAGCCCCGACAGGGGAAGCAATCAGCCCCAGCATTTT. It specifies CASSPDRGSNQPQHF.

The sample holds a few counts of this clone. The chain carries TRBV6-6 and TRBJ2-2; no reliable D call. This CDR3 has 11 amino acids. The germline V gene has CDR1 MNHNY and CDR2 SVGAGI (reference sequence). Trimming removed 5 bases from V and 6 bases from J, with 4 bases in between. CDR3 amino acids: CASSEAGELFF. CDR3 in DNA: TGTGCCAGCAGTGAGGCCGGGGAGCTGTTTTTT.

A word on this clone: This sequence may be a read error, since a much larger clone differs from it by one base. The V and J genes are TRBV7-2 and TRBJ1-3; D ambiguous. The CDR3 length is 11 residues. Germline CDR1 and CDR2: SGHTA and FQGNSA. The V end lost 5 bases, the J end lost 4 bases, and 3 bases lay between the germline ends. The chain's CDR3 is CASSEGNTIYF. The DNA for the CDR3 is TGTGCCAGCAGCGAGGGAAACACCATATATTTT.

This chain connects TRBV28 to TRBJ1-2, with TRBD1 as a possible D gene (6 bases). The V and J ends lost 7 bases and 4 bases respectively, with 16 bases between them. The CDR3 runs 14 residues. The V gene's germline CDR1 is MDHEN and CDR2 SYDVKM. DNA for the CDR3: TGTGCCAGCACCTCACAGGGAGAGGGCTATGGCTACACCTTC. Translation gives CASTSQGEGYGYTF.

V is TRBV24-1 and J is TRBJ2-5, with 8 bases lining up with TRBD1. The junction had 11 bases not matched to a gene; V was cut back by 10 bases and J by 2 bases. The CDR3 is made up of 15 amino acids. Germline V gene sequence: CDR1 KGHDR, CDR2 SFDVKD. CDR3 bases: TGTGCCACTTCGTCCAGGGGGCGCACACAAGAGACCCAGTACTTC. Its protein is CATSSRGRTQETQYF.

This clone was counted once. The chain combines TRBV4-1 with TRBJ2-7, with D perhaps TRBD1 (6 bases). Germline CDR1 MGHRA, CDR2 YSYEKL. This CDR3 has 15 residues. The ends were cut back, 4 bases at V and 1 base at J, with 14 bases in the middle. In DNA, the CDR3 is TGCGCCAGCAGCCCAACAGGGCCCCTATCCTACGAGCAGTACTTC. Amino acids: CASSPTGPLSYEQYF.

This clone came up once. The CDR3 DNA reads TGTGCCATCAGCGGACAGGGAAATGAGCAGTTCTTC. Translated, it gives CAISGQGNEQFF. V usage is TRBV10-3 and J usage is TRBJ2-1; 8 nucleotides match TRBD1. Germline V CDR1 and CDR2: ENHRY, SYGVKD. The CDR3 extends over 12 amino acids. V lost 6 bases and J lost 7; bases outside the gene matches: 2.

This clone came up once. The V gene is TRBV12-5, the J gene TRBJ2-1; no firm D call. CDR1 and CDR2 from the germline V gene are LGHNT and FRNRAP. The CDR3 length is 13 residues. V was clipped by 3 bases and J by 1 base, with 4 bases between them. The CDR3 nucleotides read TGTGCTAGTGGTTTTAATTCCTACAATGAGCAGTTCTTC. Amino acids: CASGFNSYNEQFF.

The chain has TRBV11-2 and TRBJ2-7, with TRBD2 as a possible D gene (6 bases). The germline CDR1 and CDR2 sequences are SGHAT and FQNNGV. V lost 5 bases and J lost 0, with 14 bases in between. The CDR3 runs to 15 residues. CDR3 sequence (DNA): TGTGCCAGCAGCCGGGCGTTGCGGGACTCCTACGAGCAGTACTTC. Its protein product is CASSRALRDSYEQYF.

This clone rates as medium-sized. The chain is built from TRBV6-5 and TRBJ2-1; the match to TRBD1 covers 7 bases. Germline CDR1 is MNHEY and CDR2 is SVGAGI. This CDR3 spans 13 amino acids. V gave up 8 bases and J gave up 4 bases; unmatched junction bases: 5. The CDR3 region has the DNA TGTGCCAGCTGGACAGGCCATTACAATGAGCAGTTCTTC. It is translated as CASWTGHYNEQFF.

The chain employs TRBV6-5 and TRBJ1-1, with D maybe TRBD1 (5 bases). Looked up from germline, CDR1 is MNHEY and CDR2 is SVGAGI. The V end lost 5 bases, the J end lost 5 bases, and 15 bases lay between the germline ends. This CDR3 spans 14 amino acids. This CDR3 reads CASSPLGGRTEAFF. The CDR3 DNA is TGTGCCAGCAGTCCTCTTGGGGGGAGGACTGAAGCTTTCTTT.